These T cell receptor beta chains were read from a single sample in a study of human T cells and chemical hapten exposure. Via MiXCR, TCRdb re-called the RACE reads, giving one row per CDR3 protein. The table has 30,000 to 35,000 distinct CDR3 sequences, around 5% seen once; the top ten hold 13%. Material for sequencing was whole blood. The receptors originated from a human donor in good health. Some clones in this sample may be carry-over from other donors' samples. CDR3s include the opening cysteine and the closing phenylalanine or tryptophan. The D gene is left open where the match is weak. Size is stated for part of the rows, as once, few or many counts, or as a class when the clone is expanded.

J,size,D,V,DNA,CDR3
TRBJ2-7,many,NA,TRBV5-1,TGCGCCAGCAGCCTATTAGCTAGCAACGAGCAGTACTTC,CASSLLASNEQYF
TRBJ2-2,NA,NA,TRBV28,TGTGCCAGCACCAAAGAGGCCTACACCGGGGAGCTGTTTTTT,CASTKEAYTGELFF
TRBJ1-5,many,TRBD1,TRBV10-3,TGTGCCATCAGTGGAGGGACAGGCGGGGATCAGCCCCAGCATTTT,CAISGGTGGDQPQHF
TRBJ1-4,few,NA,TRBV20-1,TGCAGTGTTAGGCGGGCCGAAAAACTGTTTTTT,CSVRRAEKLFF
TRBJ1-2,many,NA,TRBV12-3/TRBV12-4,TGTGCCAGCAGTTTAATCGTGGGCAGGAGGGGGAACTATGGCTACACCTTC,CASSLIVGRRGNYGYTF
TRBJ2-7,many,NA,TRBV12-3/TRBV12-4,TGTGCCAGCAGCCCGGACTATTTGAACTCCTACGAGCAGTACTTC,CASSPDYLNSYEQYF
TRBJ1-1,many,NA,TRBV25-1,TGTGCCAGCAGGACGGGACCGAACAAAGCTTTCTTT,CASRTGPNKAFF
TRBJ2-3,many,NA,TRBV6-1,TGTGCCAGCACCCGTTACTCCGGTAGCGGTTGGGGCACAGATACGCAGTATTTT,CASTRYSGSGWGTDTQYF
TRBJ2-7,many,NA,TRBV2,TGTGCCGGCAGAGGGACTGGTGGGTACGAGCAGTACTTC,CAGRGTGGYEQYF
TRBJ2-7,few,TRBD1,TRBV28,TGTGCCAGCAGACCCGGGACAGGGGACGAGCAGTACTTC,CASRPGTGDEQYF
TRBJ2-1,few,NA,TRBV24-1,TGTGCCACCAGTGACCCTGGGGGTAGAGGTGAGCAGTTCTTC,CATSDPGGRGEQFF
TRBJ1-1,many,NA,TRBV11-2,TGTGCCAGCAGCTTAGGCCCGCAGGGGCAGTCTGAAGCTTTCTTT,CASSLGPQGQSEAFF
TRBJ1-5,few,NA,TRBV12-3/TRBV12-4,TGTGCCAGCAGTGCGGACGGGAATCAGCCCCAGCATTTT,CASSADGNQPQHF
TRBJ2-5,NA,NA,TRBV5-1,TGCGCCAGCAGCTTGGGCCATCGGGAGACCCAGTACTTC,CASSLGHRETQYF
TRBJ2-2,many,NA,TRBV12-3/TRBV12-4,TGTGCCAGCAGTTTTCGCCGGGAGAAGGACACCGGGGAGCTGTTTTTT,CASSFRREKDTGELFF
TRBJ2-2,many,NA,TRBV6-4,TGTGCCAGCAGTGCAGGGGGGTCGACCGGGGAGCTGTTTTTT,CASSAGGSTGELFF
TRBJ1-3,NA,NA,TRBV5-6,TGTGCCAGCAGCTTGGGGGACGGAAACACCATATATTTT,CASSLGDGNTIYF